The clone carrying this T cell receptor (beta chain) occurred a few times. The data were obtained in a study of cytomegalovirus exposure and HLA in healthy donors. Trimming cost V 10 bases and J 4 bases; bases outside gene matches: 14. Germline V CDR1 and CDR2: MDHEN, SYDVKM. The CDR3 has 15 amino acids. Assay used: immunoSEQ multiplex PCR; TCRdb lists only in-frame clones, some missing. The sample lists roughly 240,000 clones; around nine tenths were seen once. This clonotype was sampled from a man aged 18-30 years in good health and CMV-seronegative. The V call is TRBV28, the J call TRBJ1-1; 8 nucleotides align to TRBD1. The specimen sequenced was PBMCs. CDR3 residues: CATHPPQGAVTEAFF. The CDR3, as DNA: TGTGCCACCCATCCCCCGCAGGGGGCGGTCACTGAAGCTTTCTTT.